The 13 T cell receptor beta chains reported below all come from one sample, sequenced in a study of blood T cell repertoires in COVID-19. Assay: immunoSEQ multiplex PCR; the TCRdb copy retains only in-frame clones and omits some. The sample has some 140,000 clones, approximately 83% seen once. Sequenced sample: peripheral blood. The receptors originated from a woman aged 60 to 75 with acute or convalescent COVID-19.

This chain links TRBV30 with TRBJ1-2, with no clear D. Trimming removed 2 bases from V and 8 bases from J, with 12 bases in between. CDR3 length: 12 residues. Germline V lookup: CDR1 GTSNPN, CDR2 SVGIG (reference sequence). CDR3 amino acids: CAWSRFAGGYTF. The CDR3 DNA reads TGTGCCTGGAGTAGGTTTGCGGGCGGCTACACCTTC. Based on the CDR3 plus reference TRBV30 and TRBJ1-2, the full variable domain is SQTIHQWPATLVQPVGSPLSLECTVEGTSNPNLYWYRQAAGRGLQLLFYSVGIGQISSEVPQNLSASRPQDRQFILSSKKLLLSDSGFYLCAWSRFAGGYTFGSGTRLTVV.

J is TRBJ2-1 and V is TRBV2; possible D gene TRBD1, 6 bases. The germline V gene has CDR1 SNHLY and CDR2 FYNNEI. The CDR3 runs 15 residues. With 2 bases removed from V and 8 bases from J, the gap between germline ends came to 16 bases. The CDR3 protein is CASSELGAGQDEQFF. CDR3 sequence (DNA): TGTGCCAGCAGTGAACTGGGGGCCGGTCAGGATGAGCAGTTCTTC.

V and J are TRBV2 and TRBJ2-1; D is possibly TRBD1 (5 bases). Per the germline V gene, CDR1 is SNHLY and CDR2 is FYNNEI. This CDR3 has 12 residues. Trimming cost V 4 bases and J 4 bases, with 5 bases left between them. The CDR3 DNA reads TGTGCCAGCAGTGGACAGTACAATGAGCAGTTCTTC. Amino acid sequence: CASSGQYNEQFF.

The genes are TRBV1 and TRBJ1-2. TRBV1 is recorded as a pseudogene. There are 16 residues in the CDR3. CDR3 in DNA: TGCACCAGCAGCCAAGAAGGAGCTCACTGGAGCTATGGCTACACCTTC. It codes for CTSSQEGAHWSYGYTF.

The chain combines TRBV6-5 with TRBJ1-2, with D uncertain. The V gene lost 0 bases and the J gene lost 0 bases, with 11 bases spanning the gap. Germline V CDR1 and CDR2: MNHEY, SVGAGI. The CDR3 is 16 residues long. The CDR3 nucleotides read TGTGCCAGCAGTTACTCGGGAGGAGCCTCTAACTATGGCTACACCTTC. Its protein is CASSYSGGASNYGYTF.

The rearrangement joins TRBV6-5 to TRBJ2-5, with D perhaps matching TRBD2 (5 bases). The CDR3 covers 13 residues. Germline V lookup: CDR1 MNHEY, CDR2 SVGAGI. Trimming took off 7 bases at V and 5 bases at J, with 14 bases between the two ends. CDR3 nucleotide sequence: TGTGCCAGCAAGACCCCCGGCGGGGAGACCCAGTACTTC. Residues: CASKTPGGETQYF.

The gene calls are TRBV6-5 and TRBJ2-5, with TRBD2 matching 8 bases. Trimming at V came to 6 bases and at J to 4 bases, leaving 7 bases not matched to a gene. CDR1 is MNHEY, CDR2 SVGAGI, per germline. This CDR3 has 14 amino acids. In DNA form, the CDR3 reads TGTGCCAGCAGGGACGGGGGGGCCGCAGAGACCCAGTACTTC. Protein sequence: CASRDGGAAETQYF.

V and J are TRBV4-1 and TRBJ1-4; D is undetermined. V was cut by 1 base and J by 5 bases, with 8 bases left in between. Germline V gene sequence: CDR1 MGHRA, CDR2 YSYEKL. This CDR3 region has 14 residues. This chain's CDR3 is CASSQVQENEKLFF. The CDR3, as DNA: TGCGCCAGCAGCCAAGTTCAGGAAAATGAAAAACTGTTTTTT.

The J gene is TRBJ2-7, the V gene TRBV4-1, with TRBD1 matching 8 bases. The V gene's germline CDR1 is MGHRA and CDR2 YSYEKL. The CDR3 totals 16 residues. V was clipped by 4 bases and J by 2 bases; unmatched bases: 10. The CDR3 reads CASSRTGTGSAYEQYV. CDR3 in DNA: TGCGCCAGCAGCCGTACCGGGACAGGTTCCGCCTACGAGCAGTACGTC.

The rearrangement uses TRBV3-1 (or the pseudogene TRBV3-2) and TRBJ1-2; TRBD1 might be the D (5 bases). The CDR3 has 15 amino acids. Germline V lookup: CDR1 LGHDT, CDR2 YNNKEL (reference sequence). Deletions cut 0 bases from V and 3 bases from J, with 11 bases between. The CDR3 sequence is CASSQEQAAYYGYTF. In DNA, the CDR3 is TGTGCCAGCAGCCAAGAACAGGCAGCATACTATGGCTACACCTTC.

This chain links TRBV30 with TRBJ1-2; D is unclear. Germline lookup yields CDR1 GTSNPN and CDR2 SVGIG (reference sequence). Deletions cut 0 bases from V and 4 bases from J, with 12 bases between. CDR3 size: 14 residues. CDR3 bases: TGTGCCTGGAGTGTACGTCCAGCGGGCTATGGCTACACCTTC. It specifies CAWSVRPAGYGYTF.

The rearrangement joins TRBV13 to TRBJ2-1; 9 nucleotides agree with TRBD2. Germline CDR1 and CDR2: PRHDT and FYEKMQ (reference sequence). Trimming took 5 bases from V and 2 from J; bases not matched to a gene: 7. The length of the CDR3 is 16 residues. CDR3 in DNA: TGTGCCAGCAGCCTCCGGACTAGCGCAGCCTACAATGAGCAGTTCTTC. This codes for CASSLRTSAAYNEQFF.

This chain connects TRBV4-1 to TRBJ1-1; tentatively, D is TRBD1 (5 bases). This CDR3 region has 14 residues. CDR1 and CDR2 from the germline V gene are MGHRA and YSYEKL. Trimming shortened V by 2 bases and J by 5 bases, and 12 bases separated the two germline ends. This CDR3 reads CASSQPQGGTEAFF. The DNA for the CDR3 is TGCGCCAGCAGCCAACCCCAGGGAGGGACTGAAGCTTTCTTT.